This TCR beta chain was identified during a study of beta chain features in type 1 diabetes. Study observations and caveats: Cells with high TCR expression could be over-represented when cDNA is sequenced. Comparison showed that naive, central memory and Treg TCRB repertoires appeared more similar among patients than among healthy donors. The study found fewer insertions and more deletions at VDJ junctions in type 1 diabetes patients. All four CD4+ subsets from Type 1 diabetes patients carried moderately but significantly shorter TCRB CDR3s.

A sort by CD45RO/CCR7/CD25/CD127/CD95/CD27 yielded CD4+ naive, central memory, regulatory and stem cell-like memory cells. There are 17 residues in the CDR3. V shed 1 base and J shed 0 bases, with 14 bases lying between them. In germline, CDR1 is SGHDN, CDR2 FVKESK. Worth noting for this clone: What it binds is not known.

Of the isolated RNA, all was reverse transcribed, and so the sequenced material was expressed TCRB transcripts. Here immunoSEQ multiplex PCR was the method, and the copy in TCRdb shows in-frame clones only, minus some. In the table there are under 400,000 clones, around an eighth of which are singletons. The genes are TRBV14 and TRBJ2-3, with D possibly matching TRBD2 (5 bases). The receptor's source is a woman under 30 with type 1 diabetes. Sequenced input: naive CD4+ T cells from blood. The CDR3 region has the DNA TGTGCCAGCAGCCAAGCCCGAGGAGGCGGGAGCACAGATACGCAGTATTTT. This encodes CASSQARGGGSTDTQYF.